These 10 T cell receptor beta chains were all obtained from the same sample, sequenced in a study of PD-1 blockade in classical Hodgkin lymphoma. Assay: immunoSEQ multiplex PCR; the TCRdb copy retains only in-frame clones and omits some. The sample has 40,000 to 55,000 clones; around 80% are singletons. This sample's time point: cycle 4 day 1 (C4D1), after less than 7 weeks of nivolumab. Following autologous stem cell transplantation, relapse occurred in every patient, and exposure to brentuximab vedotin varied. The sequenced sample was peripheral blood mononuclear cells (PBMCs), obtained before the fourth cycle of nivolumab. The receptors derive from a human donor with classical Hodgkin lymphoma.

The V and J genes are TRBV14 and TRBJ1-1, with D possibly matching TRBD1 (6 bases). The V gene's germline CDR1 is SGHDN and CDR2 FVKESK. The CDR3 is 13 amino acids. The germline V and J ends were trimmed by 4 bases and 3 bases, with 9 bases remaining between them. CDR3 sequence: CASSRGPDTEAFF. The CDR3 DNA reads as TGTGCCAGCAGCCGGGGGCCGGACACTGAAGCTTTCTTT.

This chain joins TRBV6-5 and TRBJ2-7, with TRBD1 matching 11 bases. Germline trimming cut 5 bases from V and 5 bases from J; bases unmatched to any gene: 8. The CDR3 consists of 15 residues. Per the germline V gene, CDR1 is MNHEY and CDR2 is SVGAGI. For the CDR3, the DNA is TGTGCCAGCAGTCCTTTCGGACAGGGGGCAGACGAGCAGTACTTC. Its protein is CASSPFGQGADEQYF.

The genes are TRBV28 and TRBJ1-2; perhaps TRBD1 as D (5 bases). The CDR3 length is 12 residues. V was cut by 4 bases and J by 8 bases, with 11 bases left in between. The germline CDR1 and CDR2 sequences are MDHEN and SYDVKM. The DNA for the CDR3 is TGTGCCAGCAGTTCCGGGACTCTCGGCTACACCTTC. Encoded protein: CASSSGTLGYTF.

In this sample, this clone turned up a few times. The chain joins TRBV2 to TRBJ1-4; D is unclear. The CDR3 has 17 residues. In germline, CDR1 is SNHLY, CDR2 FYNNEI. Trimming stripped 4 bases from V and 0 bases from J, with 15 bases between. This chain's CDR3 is CASSASGWRATNEKLFF. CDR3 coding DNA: TGTGCCAGCAGTGCTTCGGGGTGGAGGGCAACTAATGAAAAACTGTTTTTT.

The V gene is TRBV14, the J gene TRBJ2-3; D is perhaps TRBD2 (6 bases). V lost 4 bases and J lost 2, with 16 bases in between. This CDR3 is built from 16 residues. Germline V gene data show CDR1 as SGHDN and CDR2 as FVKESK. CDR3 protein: CASSLIRDSSTDTQYF. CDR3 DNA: TGTGCCAGCAGCCTGATAAGGGACTCCTCCACAGATACGCAGTATTTT.

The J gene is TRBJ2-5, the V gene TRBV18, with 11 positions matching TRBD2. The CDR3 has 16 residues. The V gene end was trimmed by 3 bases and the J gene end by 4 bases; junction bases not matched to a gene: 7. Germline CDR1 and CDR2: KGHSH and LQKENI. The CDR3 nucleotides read TGTGCCAGCTCACCGGTAACTAGCGGGGGCATAGAGACCCAGTACTTC. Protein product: CASSPVTSGGIETQYF.

The CDR3: CASSPEVPTREQYF. The CDR3 DNA sequence: TGTGCCAGCTCACCCGAGGTACCAACTAGGGAGCAGTACTTC. The chain combines TRBV18 with TRBJ2-7, with a weak D call TRBD2 (5 bases). The CDR3 is made up of 14 amino acids. V shed 3 bases and J shed 7 bases, with 16 bases lying between them. Per the germline V gene, CDR1 is KGHSH and CDR2 is LQKENI.

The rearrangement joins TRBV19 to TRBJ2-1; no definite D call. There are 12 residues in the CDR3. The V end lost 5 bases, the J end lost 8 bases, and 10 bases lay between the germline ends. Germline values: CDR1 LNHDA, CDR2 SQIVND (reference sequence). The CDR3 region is CASSFPGYEQFF. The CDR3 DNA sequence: TGTGCCAGTAGTTTTCCCGGGTATGAGCAGTTCTTC.

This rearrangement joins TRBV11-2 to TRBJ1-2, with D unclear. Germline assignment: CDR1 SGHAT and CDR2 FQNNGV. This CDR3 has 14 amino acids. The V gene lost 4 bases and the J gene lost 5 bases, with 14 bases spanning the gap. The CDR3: CASSSGEGLYGYTF. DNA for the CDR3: TGTGCCAGCAGCTCTGGGGAGGGCCTTTATGGCTACACCTTC.

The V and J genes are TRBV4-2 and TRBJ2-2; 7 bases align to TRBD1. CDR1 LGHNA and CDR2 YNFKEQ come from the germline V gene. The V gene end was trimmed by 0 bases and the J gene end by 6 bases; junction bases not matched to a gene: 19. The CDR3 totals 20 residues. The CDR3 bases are TGTGCCAGCAGCCAAGATCCATGGGCCCCTGACAGGGCTGGGGCCGGGGAGCTGTTTTTT. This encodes CASSQDPWAPDRAGAGELFF.